A selection of T cell receptor beta chains follows, all from one sample in a study of CD8 T cells in ankylosing spondylitis. TCRdb ran MiXCR on the 5' RACE reads and lists one entry per CDR3 protein. Here the sample spans roughly 450,000 distinct CDR3 sequences, 25% to 30% being singletons. Sequencing was performed on blood, either unsorted or a sorted T cell fraction (not recorded which). The receptors stem from a male donor with ankylosing spondylitis. Both conserved end residues are part of each CDR3. D genes are given only for firm matches. Size tells how often a clone was seen (once, few, many) or the class of an expanded clone, and some rows leave it out.

CDR3 length	V gene	J gene	clone size	D gene	CDR3 protein	CDR3 DNA
18	TRBV4-1	TRBJ2-3	-	TRBD2	CASSLRGQIAGFTDTQYF	TGCGCCAGCAGCCTACGAGGACAAATAGCGGGGTTTACAGATACGCAGTATTTT
15	TRBV18	TRBJ2-3	once	-	CASSPYQRDTDTQYF	TGTGCCAGCTCACCGTACCAGCGAGACACAGATACGCAGTATTTT
13	TRBV7-7	TRBJ2-1	many	-	CASSLSDVNEQFF	TGTGCCAGCAGCTTGTCCGACGTCAATGAGCAGTTCTTC
11	TRBV7-2	TRBJ2-5	-	-	CASNGRETQYF	TGTGCCAGCAACGGACGGGAGACCCAGTACTTC
13	TRBV6-4	TRBJ2-4	few	-	CASSEEGSGIQYF	TGTGCCAGCAGTGAAGAGGGATCGGGCATTCAGTACTTC
14	TRBV6-5	TRBJ2-1	-	-	CASSYAASQDEQFF	TGTGCCAGCAGTTACGCGGCTAGTCAGGATGAGCAGTTCTTC
15	TRBV7-9	TRBJ1-2	-	-	CASSLLEAGNYGYTF	TGTGCCAGCAGCTTATTAGAGGCGGGTAATTATGGCTACACCTTC
17	TRBV5-1	TRBJ2-1	few	TRBD2	CASSLEPGLADSNEQFF	TGCGCCAGCAGCTTGGAACCGGGACTAGCGGATAGCAATGAGCAGTTCTTC
16	TRBV5-1	TRBJ2-1	-	TRBD2	CASSHGLAGLGNEQFF	TGCGCCAGCAGCCATGGGCTAGCGGGATTAGGGAATGAGCAGTTCTTC
15	TRBV3-1	TRBJ2-1	many	TRBD2	CASSAGLAEYNEQFF	TGTGCCAGCAGCGCCGGACTAGCGGAATACAATGAGCAGTTCTTC
12	TRBV3-1	TRBJ2-7	few	-	CASSPRTYEQYF	TGTGCCAGCAGCCCACGGACCTACGAGCAGTACTTC
14	TRBV5-1	TRBJ2-5	few	TRBD1	CASSWDRGRQTQYF	TGCGCCAGCAGCTGGGACAGGGGAAGGCAGACCCAGTACTTC
15	TRBV27	TRBJ2-1	few	TRBD2	CASSLSREYYNEQFF	TGTGCCAGCAGTTTATCGCGGGAGTATTACAATGAGCAGTTCTTC
15	TRBV12-5	TRBJ2-5	-	-	CASGPDRMIVETQYF	TGTGCTAGTGGTCCCGACAGGATGATCGTTGAGACCCAGTACTTC